This T cell receptor beta chain was recovered during a study of technical replicates of blood from several donors. CDR3 length: 13 amino acids. The V segment lost 0 bases and the J segment 5 bases; nucleotides outside the gene matches: 3. Germline lookup yields CDR1 GTSNPN and CDR2 SVGIG (reference sequence). Repertoires were generated with immunoSEQ multiplex PCR, while TCRdb's copy carries only in-frame clones and drops some. The repertoire includes under 55,000 clones, roughly 95% of them detected once, and 0.39% sits in the top ten. This receptor was identified in a human donor in good health. Specimen: T cells isolated from PBMCs. This chain links TRBV30 with TRBJ2-7, with TRBD2 matching over 8 bases. The CDR3, as DNA: TGTGCCTGGAGTGTAGCGGGAGCGGACGAGCAGTACTTC. This encodes CAWSVAGADEQYF.